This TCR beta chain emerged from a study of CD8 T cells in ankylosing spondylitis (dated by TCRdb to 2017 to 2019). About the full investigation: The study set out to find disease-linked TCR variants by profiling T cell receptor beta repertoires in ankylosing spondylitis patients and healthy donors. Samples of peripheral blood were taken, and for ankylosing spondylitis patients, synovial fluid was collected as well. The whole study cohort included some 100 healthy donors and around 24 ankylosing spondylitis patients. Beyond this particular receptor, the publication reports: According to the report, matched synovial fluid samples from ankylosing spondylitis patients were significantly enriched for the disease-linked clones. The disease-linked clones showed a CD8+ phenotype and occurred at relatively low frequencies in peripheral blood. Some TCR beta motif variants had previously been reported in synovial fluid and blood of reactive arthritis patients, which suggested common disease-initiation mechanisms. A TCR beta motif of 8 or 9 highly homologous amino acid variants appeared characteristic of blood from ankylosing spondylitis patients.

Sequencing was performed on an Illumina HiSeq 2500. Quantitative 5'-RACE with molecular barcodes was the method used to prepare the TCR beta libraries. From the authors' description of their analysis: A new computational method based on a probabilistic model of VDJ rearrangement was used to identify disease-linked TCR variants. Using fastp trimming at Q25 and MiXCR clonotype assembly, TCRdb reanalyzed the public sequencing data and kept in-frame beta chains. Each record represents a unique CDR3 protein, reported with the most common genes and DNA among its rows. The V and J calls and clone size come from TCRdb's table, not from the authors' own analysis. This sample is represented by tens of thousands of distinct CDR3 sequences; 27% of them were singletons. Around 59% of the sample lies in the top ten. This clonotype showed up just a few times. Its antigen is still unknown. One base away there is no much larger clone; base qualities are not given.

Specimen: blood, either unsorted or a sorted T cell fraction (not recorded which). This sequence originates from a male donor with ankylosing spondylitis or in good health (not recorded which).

The CDR3 protein: CAISELPQGPYEQYF. The bases read TGTGCCATCAGTGAGCTACCTCAGGGGCCCTACGAGCAGTACTTC. This chain is built from TRBV10-3 and TRBJ2-7; tentative D gene TRBD1, with 6 bases matching. Per the germline V gene, ENHRY is the CDR1 and SYGVKD is the CDR2. Relative to germline, V is 2 bases shorter and J is 2 bases shorter, with 13 bases between their ends. Measured from the cysteine to the phenylalanine, the CDR3 is 15 residues long. Only the CDR3 part of the read is kept: 45 bases, read in frame from the first base.